This is a list of T cell receptor beta chains from one sample in a study of shared clonotypes between healthy human individuals. Clones were read by immunoSEQ multiplex PCR, and TCRdb kept only the in-frame ones, dropping some. The table has about 680,000 clones, about 90% seen once. The specimen was naive CD8+ T cells sorted from blood. Receptor source: a man younger than 45 in good health. The CDR3 runs from the conserved cysteine through the conserved F or W. The D gene is left open where the match is weak. Clone size, where shown, is once, few, many, or a class for clones that have expanded.

v_gene	abundance	j_gene	d_gene	CDR3aa	CDR3nt
TRBV29-1	.	TRBJ1-1	TRBD1	CSVPDTGGEREAFF	TGCAGCGTTCCCGATACAGGGGGGGAGCGGGAAGCTTTCTTT
TRBV9	.	TRBJ2-3	TRBD2	CASSVLAGLTDTQYF	TGTGCCAGCAGCGTCCTAGCGGGACTCACAGATACGCAGTATTTT
TRBV6-4	.	TRBJ1-2	TRBD1	CASSETGTYGYTF	TGTGCCAGCAGTGAGACAGGGACCTATGGCTACACCTTC
TRBV6-1	.	TRBJ1-2	.	CASSALLRGYTF	TGTGCCAGCAGTGCGCTTCTAAGGGGCTACACCTTC
TRBV11-2	.	TRBJ2-1	TRBD1	CASSWDRGAYEQFF	TGTGCCAGCAGCTGGGACAGGGGTGCGTATGAGCAGTTCTTC
TRBV7-6	.	TRBJ2-5	.	CASSLEASSQETQYF	TGTGCCAGCAGCTTAGAGGCTAGCTCCCAAGAGACCCAGTACTTC
TRBV29-1	.	TRBJ1-4	.	CSVTGADLTTNEKLFF	TGCAGCGTCACGGGGGCAGACTTGACAACTAATGAAAAACTGTTTTTT
TRBV13	.	TRBJ2-2	TRBD1	CASSLGTGVSGELFF	TGTGCCAGCAGCCTAGGGACAGGGGTATCCGGGGAGCTGTTTTTT
TRBV11-2	.	TRBJ2-3	.	CASIRRDGGPDTQYF	TGTGCCAGCATCCGCAGGGACGGCGGGCCAGATACGCAGTATTTT
TRBV7-9	.	TRBJ1-3	.	CASSGDRGNTIYF	TGTGCCAGCTCGGGTGACAGGGGAAACACCATATATTTT
TRBV7-9	.	TRBJ1-2	.	CASSLGKISSNRDYGYTF	TGTGCCAGCAGCTTAGGGAAAATAAGCTCTAATCGGGACTATGGCTACACCTTC
TRBV5-6	.	TRBJ2-1	.	CASSLTESYNEQFF	TGTGCCAGCAGCTTGACAGAGTCCTACAATGAGCAGTTCTTC
TRBV9	.	TRBJ2-3	.	CASSVDGVRDTQYF	TGTGCCAGCAGCGTAGATGGGGTTAGGGATACGCAGTATTTT
TRBV7-9	few	TRBJ1-2	.	CASSLGTAGGGYTF	TGTGCCAGCAGCTTAGGGACAGCGGGAGGTGGCTACACCTTC
TRBV19	.	TRBJ1-5	.	CASSIVGGADQPQHF	TGTGCCAGTAGTATCGTGGGGGGGGCCGATCAGCCCCAGCATTTT
TRBV4-1	.	TRBJ2-7	.	CASSQDRLSLSYEQYF	TGCGCCAGCAGCCAAGATCGACTATCCCTCTCCTACGAGCAGTACTTC
TRBV27	.	TRBJ1-1	.	CASRSNFEAFF	TGTGCCAGCAGATCGAATTTTGAAGCTTTCTTT
TRBV4-1	.	TRBJ2-4	.	CASSQGEDELNIQYF	TGCGCCAGCAGCCAAGGAGAGGATGAGCTAAACATTCAGTACTTC
TRBV30	.	TRBJ2-3	TRBD2	CAWSLGTSGTNTQYF	TGTGCCTGGAGTTTGGGGACTAGCGGGACTAATACGCAGTATTTT
TRBV15	.	TRBJ2-6	.	CATSTGRSGANVLTF	TGTGCCACCAGCACAGGCCGCTCTGGGGCCAACGTCCTGACTTTC
TRBV7-8	.	TRBJ2-5	TRBD2	CASSLETSGRETQYF	TGTGCCAGCAGCCTTGAGACTAGCGGGAGGGAGACCCAGTACTTC
TRBV5-4	few	TRBJ2-7	.	CASSLNGQTSSYEQYF	TGTGCCAGCAGCTTGAATGGACAGACCAGCTCCTACGAGCAGTACTTC
TRBV7-9	.	TRBJ2-7	TRBD1	CASSSTIPGQGEFDEQYF	TGTGCCAGCAGCTCAACTATTCCGGGACAGGGAGAATTCGACGAGCAGTACTTC
TRBV27	.	TRBJ2-2	TRBD2	CASSFGLAGGPSGELFF	TGTGCCAGCAGTTTTGGGCTAGCGGGAGGGCCGTCCGGGGAGCTGTTTTTT
TRBV29-1	.	TRBJ2-2	TRBD1	CSVRTGNTGELFF	TGCAGCGTTAGGACAGGGAACACCGGGGAGCTGTTTTTT
TRBV14	.	TRBJ1-1	.	CASSQLTTGYYTEAFF	TGTGCCAGCAGCCAACTAACTACAGGGTACTACACTGAAGCTTTCTTT
TRBV7-9	.	TRBJ2-1	TRBD2	CASSHSLLTSGRSDEQFF	TGTGCCAGCAGCCATTCCTTGCTGACTAGCGGGAGGAGTGATGAGCAGTTCTTC
TRBV28	once	TRBJ2-7	.	CASTPTLSAYEQYF	TGTGCCAGCACTCCGACTCTGTCGGCCTACGAGCAGTACTTC
TRBV9	.	TRBJ1-3	.	CASSPSPGDF	TGTGCCAGCAGCCCCTCGCCAGGGGACTTT
TRBV11-2	.	TRBJ2-7	TRBD2	CASSLSGLAGAVEQYF	TGTGCCAGCAGCTTATCGGGCCTAGCGGGAGCGGTAGAGCAGTACTTC
TRBV6-1	once	TRBJ2-1	TRBD2	CASQIAGSFNEQFF	TGTGCCAGCCAAATAGCGGGGAGTTTTAATGAGCAGTTCTTC
TRBV6-5	.	TRBJ1-1	.	CASSSDRAYTEAFF	TGTGCCAGCAGTTCTGATCGAGCCTACACTGAAGCTTTCTTT
TRBV7-2	.	TRBJ2-7	.	CASSRETPAAPPYEQYF	TGTGCCAGCAGCCGGGAAACGCCAGCGGCACCCCCTTACGAGCAGTACTTC
TRBV7-2	.	TRBJ2-1	TRBD2	CASSLVAAGVAYNEQFF	TGTGCCAGCAGCTTGGTTGCGGCGGGAGTTGCCTACAATGAGCAGTTCTTC
TRBV21-1	.	TRBJ1-5	.	CASSKVGQDRVCQPQHF	TGTGCCAGCAGCAAAGTAGGTCAGGACAGAGTATGTCAGCCCCAGCATTTT
TRBV7-9	once	TRBJ2-3	.	CASSHQAGDTQYF	TGTGCCAGCAGCCACCAGGCAGGGGACACGCAGTATTTT
TRBV19	.	TRBJ2-7	.	CASSQDDLSPSYEQYF	TGTGCCAGTAGCCAGGATGATCTATCGCCCTCCTACGAGCAGTACTTC
TRBV5-5	.	TRBJ2-4	.	CASSPQPGWDIQYF	TGTGCCAGCAGCCCACAACCGGGGTGGGACATTCAGTACTTC
TRBV29-1	.	TRBJ2-2	.	CSVEGPGELFF	TGCAGCGTTGAGGGACCCGGGGAGCTGTTTTTT
TRBV5-1	.	TRBJ2-7	TRBD1	CASSLRQGARVIYEQYF	TGCGCCAGCAGCTTGAGGCAGGGGGCCCGCGTAATCTACGAGCAGTACTTC
TRBV13	once	TRBJ2-7	.	CASSLRQGEQYF	TGTGCCAGCAGCCTTCGCCAGGGAGAGCAGTACTTC
TRBV29-1	.	TRBJ2-1	.	CSVKLPPYEQFF	TGCAGCGTAAAGCTTCCCCCCTATGAGCAGTTCTTC